This T cell receptor (beta chain) appears in the sequencing data of a study of radiotherapy plus CTLA-4 blockade in lung cancer (dated by TCRdb to the late 2010s). For context, the study as a whole: Objective responses were observed in more than 15% of enrolled patients, and disease control was achieved in less than 40%. What the study reported, not specific to this receptor: The strongest predictors of response were reported to be early dynamic shifts in blood T cell clones along with a rise in serum interferon-beta following radiation. After treatment with radiotherapy and ipilimumab, TCR clones that came from tumors expanded in the peripheral blood.

Libraries were constructed by the immunoSEQ multiplex PCR assay. TCRdb provides this immuneACCESS table in a form limited to in-frame rearrangements. Some clones are lacking; in checked studies, under half of them reflect an unresolved V gene, and why the rest are absent is not known. The sample table records about 99,000 clones; about 91% of these occur just once. 4.9% of the sample goes to the ten largest clones. As to this clone: The antigen it binds to is not known. Within one base of it there is no much larger clone, and no base qualities were kept.

The study tested focal radiation therapy combined with CTLA-4 blockade (ipilimumab) in patients with chemo-refractory metastatic non-small-cell lung cancer. The CDR3 has 14 amino acids, counting the end cysteine and phenylalanine. Only CDR3 DNA is held: 42 bases, read in frame from base 1. V is pared back by 2 bases and J by 1 base, with 9 bases lying between the germline termini. CDR1 SGHAT and CDR2 FQNNGV are derived from the germline V gene. This receptor was obtained from a human donor with non-small cell lung cancer that progressed on radiotherapy plus ipilimumab. The chain is encoded by TRBV11-2 joined to TRBJ2-7, with TRBD2 as a weak D call on 6 bases. The sample here was peripheral blood, taken from a patient treated with radiotherapy plus ipilimumab. At the DNA level, the sequence is TGTGCCAGCAGCTTAAGGGACTTATCCTACGAGCAGTACTTC. It encodes CASSLRDLSYEQYF.